This T cell receptor beta chain was obtained from a study of T cell clonotyping in hematopoietic cell transplantation. General study findings and limits: Recipient TCR diversity dropped after transplant; expanded clonotypes rose from day 30 to 180.

The protocol was immunoSEQ multiplex PCR, while the TCRdb copy is restricted to in-frame clones and leaves out a portion. There are 5,900 or so clones in the sample; 65% to 85% occur only once, and roughly 15% lies in the top ten. On this clone: Its antigen remains unidentified.

The V end was cut by 0 bases, the J end by 3 bases, with 6 bases between. This CDR3 spans 13 amino acids. CDR1 and CDR2 (germline): SGHNT, YENEEA. Time point denoted: recipient sample about 28 days before transplant, after cytoreduction. This receptor was taken from a woman in her forties or fifties with acute myeloid leukemia. Some clones in this sample may be carry-over from other donors' samples. This sequence joins TRBV11-3 and TRBJ2-7; D call uncertain. This specimen consisted of peripheral blood mononuclear cells, obtained before stem cell transplant. The CDR3 sequence is CASSLDEHYEQYF. The CDR3 bases are TGTGCCAGCAGCTTAGACGAACACTACGAGCAGTACTTC.